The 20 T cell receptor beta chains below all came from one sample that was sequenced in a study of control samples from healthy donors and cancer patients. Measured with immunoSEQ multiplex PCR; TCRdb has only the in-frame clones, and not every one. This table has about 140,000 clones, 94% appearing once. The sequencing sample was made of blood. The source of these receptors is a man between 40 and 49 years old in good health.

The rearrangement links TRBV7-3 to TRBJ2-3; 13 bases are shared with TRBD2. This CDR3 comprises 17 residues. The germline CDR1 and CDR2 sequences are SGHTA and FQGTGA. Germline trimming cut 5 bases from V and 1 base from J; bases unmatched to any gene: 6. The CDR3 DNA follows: TGTGCCAGCAGCCTGGGCGGACTAGCGGGGGGCACAGATACGCAGTATTTT. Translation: CASSLGGLAGGTDTQYF.

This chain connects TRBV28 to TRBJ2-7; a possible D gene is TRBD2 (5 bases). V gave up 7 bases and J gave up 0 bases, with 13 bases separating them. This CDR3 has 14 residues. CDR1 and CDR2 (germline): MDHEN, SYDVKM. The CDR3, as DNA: TGTGCCAGCAACCTACCGGGGTCCTCCTACGAGCAGTACTTC. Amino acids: CASNLPGSSYEQYF.

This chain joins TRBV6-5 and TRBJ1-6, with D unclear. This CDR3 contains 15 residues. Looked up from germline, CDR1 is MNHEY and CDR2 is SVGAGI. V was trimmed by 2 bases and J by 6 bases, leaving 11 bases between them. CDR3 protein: CASSYRRTGNSPLHF. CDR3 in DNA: TGTGCCAGCAGTTACCGCCGGACGGGTAATTCACCCCTCCACTTT.

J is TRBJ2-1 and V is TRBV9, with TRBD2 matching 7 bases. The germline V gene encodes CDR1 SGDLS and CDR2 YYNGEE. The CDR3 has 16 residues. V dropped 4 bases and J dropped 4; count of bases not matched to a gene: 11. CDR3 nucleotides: TGTGCCAGCAGCCCCCTGGGGGGAGGGGTTTACAATGAGCAGTTCTTC. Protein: CASSPLGGGVYNEQFF.

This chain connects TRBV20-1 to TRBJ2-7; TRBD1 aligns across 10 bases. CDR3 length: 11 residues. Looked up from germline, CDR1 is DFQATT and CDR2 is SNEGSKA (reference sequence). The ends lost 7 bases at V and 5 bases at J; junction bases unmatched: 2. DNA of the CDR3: TGCAGTGTAGACAGGGGGCACGAGCAGTACTTC. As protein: CSVDRGHEQYF.

CDR3 sequence reads: CASSHRGARTEAFF. CDR3 DNA sequence: TGCGCCAGCAGTCACAGGGGAGCTAGGACTGAAGCTTTCTTT. The rearrangement uses TRBV4-1 and TRBJ1-1; 7 bases line up with TRBD1. Per germline, CDR1 MGHRA and CDR2 YSYEKL. The CDR3 has 14 residues. J was trimmed by 5 bases and V by 6 bases; bases with no gene match: 9.

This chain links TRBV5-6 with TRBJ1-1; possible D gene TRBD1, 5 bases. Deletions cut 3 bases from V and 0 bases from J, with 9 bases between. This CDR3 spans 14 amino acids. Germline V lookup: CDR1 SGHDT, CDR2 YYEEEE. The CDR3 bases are TGTGCCAGCAGCTGGGGGGAGGTGAACACTGAAGCTTTCTTT. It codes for CASSWGEVNTEAFF.

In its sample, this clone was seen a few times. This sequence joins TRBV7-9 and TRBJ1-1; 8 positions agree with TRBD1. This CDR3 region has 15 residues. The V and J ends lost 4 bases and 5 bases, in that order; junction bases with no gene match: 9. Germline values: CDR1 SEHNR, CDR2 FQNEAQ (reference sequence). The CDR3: CASSSFDRGWTEAFF. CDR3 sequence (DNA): TGTGCCAGCAGCTCATTCGACAGGGGTTGGACTGAAGCTTTCTTT.

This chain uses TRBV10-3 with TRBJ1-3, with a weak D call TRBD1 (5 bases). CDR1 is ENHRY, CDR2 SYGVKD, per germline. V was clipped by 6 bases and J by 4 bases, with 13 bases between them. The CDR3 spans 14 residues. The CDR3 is CAISARGIGNTIYF. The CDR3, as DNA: TGTGCCATCAGCGCACGGGGGATAGGAAACACCATATATTTT.

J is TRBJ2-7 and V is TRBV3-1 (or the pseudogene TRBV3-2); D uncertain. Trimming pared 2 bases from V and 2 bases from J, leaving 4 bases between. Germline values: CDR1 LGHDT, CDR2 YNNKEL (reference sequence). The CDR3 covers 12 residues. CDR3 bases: TGTGCCAGCAGCCAATTAACCTACGAGCAGTACTTC. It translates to CASSQLTYEQYF.

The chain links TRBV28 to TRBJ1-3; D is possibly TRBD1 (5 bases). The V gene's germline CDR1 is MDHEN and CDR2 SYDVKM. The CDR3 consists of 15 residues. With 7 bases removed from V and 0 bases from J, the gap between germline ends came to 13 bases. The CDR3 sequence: CASTGARSSGNTIYF. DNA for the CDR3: TGTGCCAGCACTGGGGCACGGAGCTCTGGAAACACCATATATTTT.

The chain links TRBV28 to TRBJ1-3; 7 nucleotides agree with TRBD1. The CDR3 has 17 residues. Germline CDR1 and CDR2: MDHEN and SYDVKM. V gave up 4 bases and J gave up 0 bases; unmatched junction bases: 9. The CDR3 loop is CASSSPGQSSSGNTIYF. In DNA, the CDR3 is TGTGCCAGCAGTTCACCGGGACAGTCGAGCTCTGGAAACACCATATATTTT. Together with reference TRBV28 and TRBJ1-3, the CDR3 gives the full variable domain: DVKVTQSSRYLVKRTGEKVFLECVQDMDHENMFWYRQDPGLGLRLIYFSYDVKMKEKGDIPEGYSVSREKKERFSLILESASTNQTSMYLCASSSPGQSSSGNTIYFGEGSWLTVV.

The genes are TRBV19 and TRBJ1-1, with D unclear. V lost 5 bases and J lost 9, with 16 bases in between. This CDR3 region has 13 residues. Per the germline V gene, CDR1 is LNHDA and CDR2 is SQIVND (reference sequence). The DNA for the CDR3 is TGTGCCAGTAGTCCCGGACGTATAAATCAAGCTTTCTTT. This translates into CASSPGRINQAFF.

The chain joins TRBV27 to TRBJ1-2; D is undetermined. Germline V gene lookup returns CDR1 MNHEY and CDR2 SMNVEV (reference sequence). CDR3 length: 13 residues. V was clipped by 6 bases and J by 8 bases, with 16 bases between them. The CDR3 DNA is TGTGCCAGCAGCCTACGGGCTGTTGACGGCTACACCTTC. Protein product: CASSLRAVDGYTF.

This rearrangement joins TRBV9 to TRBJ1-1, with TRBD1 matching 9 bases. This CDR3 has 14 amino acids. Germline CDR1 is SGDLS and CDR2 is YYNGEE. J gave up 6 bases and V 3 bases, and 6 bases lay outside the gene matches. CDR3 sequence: CASSAGTGKAEAFF. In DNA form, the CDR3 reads TGTGCCAGCAGCGCAGGGACAGGGAAGGCTGAAGCTTTCTTT.

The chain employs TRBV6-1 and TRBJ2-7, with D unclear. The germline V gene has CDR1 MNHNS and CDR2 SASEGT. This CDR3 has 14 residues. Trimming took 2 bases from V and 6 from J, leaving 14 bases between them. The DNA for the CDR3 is TGTGCCAGCAGTGAAAATCGGTTAAGGGTCGAGCAGTACTTC. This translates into CASSENRLRVEQYF.

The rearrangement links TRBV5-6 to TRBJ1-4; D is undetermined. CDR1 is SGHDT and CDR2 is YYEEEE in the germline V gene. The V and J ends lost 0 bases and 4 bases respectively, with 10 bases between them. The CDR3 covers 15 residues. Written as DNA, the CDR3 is TGTGCCAGCAGCTTGGGTAGGTCGGATAATGAAAAACTGTTTTTT. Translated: CASSLGRSDNEKLFF.

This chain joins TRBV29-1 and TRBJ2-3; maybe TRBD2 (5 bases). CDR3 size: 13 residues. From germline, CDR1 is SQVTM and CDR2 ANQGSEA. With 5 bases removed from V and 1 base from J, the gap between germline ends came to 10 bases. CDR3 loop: CSVSWGGTDTQYF. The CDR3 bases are TGCAGCGTTTCGTGGGGAGGCACAGATACGCAGTATTTT.

The CDR3 sequence is CASSKKFRDSGKNTIYF. In DNA form, the CDR3 reads TGTGCCAGCAGCAAAAAGTTTAGGGACAGTGGAAAGAACACCATATATTTT. The V and J genes are TRBV21-1 and TRBJ1-3; the DNA was not used to check the table's D call, TRBD1. TRBV21-1 is a pseudogene locus. This CDR3 contains 17 residues.

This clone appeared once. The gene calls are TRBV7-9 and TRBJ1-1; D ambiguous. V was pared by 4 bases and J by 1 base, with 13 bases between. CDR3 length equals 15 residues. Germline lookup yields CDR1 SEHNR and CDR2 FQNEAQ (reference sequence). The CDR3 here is CASSSRLAGNTEAFF. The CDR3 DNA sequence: TGTGCCAGCAGCTCTCGATTGGCTGGGAACACTGAAGCTTTCTTT.